A selection of T cell receptor beta chains follows, all from one sample in a study of blood T cell repertoires in COVID-19. Profiling relied on immunoSEQ multiplex PCR, and the TCRdb table lists in-frame clones only, not all of them. The table shows around 450,000 clones, with around 90% occurring only once. Specimen: PBMCs or T cells enriched from blood (not recorded which). The receptors shown here come from a woman aged 18-29 years who had recovered from COVID-19. The CDR3 runs from the conserved cysteine through the conserved F or W. The order of the fields is clone size, J gene, D gene, V gene, CDR3 DNA, CDR3 protein. D genes are given only for firm matches. Clone size is not always given. Where it is, it says once, few, many or a class for expanded clones.

clone_size: .
j_call: TRBJ2-3
d_call: .
v_call: TRBV6-5
cdr3_nt: TGTGCCAGCACGGAGGGGGGGCATCTTACAGATACGCAGTATTTT
cdr3_aa: CASTEGGHLTDTQYF

clone_size: .
j_call: TRBJ1-2
d_call: .
v_call: TRBV12-3/TRBV12-4
cdr3_nt: TGTGCCAGCAGTTTGGGGCAGGGCTACACCTTC
cdr3_aa: CASSLGQGYTF

clone_size: once
j_call: TRBJ2-3
d_call: .
v_call: TRBV2
cdr3_nt: TGTGCCAGCAGTGAAGAAAGGGCGGGCTCCACAGATACGCAGTATTTT
cdr3_aa: CASSEERAGSTDTQYF

clone_size: .
j_call: TRBJ2-1
d_call: .
v_call: TRBV27
cdr3_nt: TGTGCCAGCAGTCTGGGGCCCGCATATTACAATGAGCAGTTCTTC
cdr3_aa: CASSLGPAYYNEQFF

clone_size: .
j_call: TRBJ1-1
d_call: .
v_call: TRBV11-2
cdr3_nt: TGTGCCAGCAGCTTAGATTTGGGGGCAGGGAACGCTTTCTTT
cdr3_aa: CASSLDLGAGNAFF

clone_size: .
j_call: TRBJ2-6
d_call: TRBD2
v_call: TRBV6-5
cdr3_nt: TGTGCCAGCAGTTACGAGGGGAGGGTTGGCAACGTCCTGACTTTC
cdr3_aa: CASSYEGRVGNVLTF

clone_size: .
j_call: TRBJ2-5
d_call: TRBD2
v_call: TRBV7-3
cdr3_nt: TGTGCCAGCAGCCTCGCTCCAGGGACTAGCCAAGAGACCCAGTACTTC
cdr3_aa: CASSLAPGTSQETQYF

clone_size: .
j_call: TRBJ2-5
d_call: TRBD2
v_call: TRBV24-1
cdr3_nt: TGTGCCACCAGTTCCTGGGGGGGGAAGAGGAGGCAAGAGACCCAGTACTTC
cdr3_aa: CATSSWGGKRRQETQYF

clone_size: .
j_call: TRBJ2-1
d_call: .
v_call: TRBV2
cdr3_nt: TGTGCCACCGGAGGGGGGGAGGCCTCCTACAATGAGCAGTTCTTC
cdr3_aa: CATGGGEASYNEQFF

clone_size: .
j_call: TRBJ2-1
d_call: TRBD1
v_call: TRBV28
cdr3_nt: TGTGCCAGCAGTCCGTCTCCGGGACAGGGTATAGATGAGCAGTTCTTC
cdr3_aa: CASSPSPGQGIDEQFF

clone_size: .
j_call: TRBJ2-7
d_call: .
v_call: TRBV2
cdr3_nt: TGTGCCAGCAGTGTTACAGTAGGAGGTTCCGAGCAGTACTTC
cdr3_aa: CASSVTVGGSEQYF

clone_size: .
j_call: TRBJ1-3
d_call: TRBD1
v_call: TRBV5-4
cdr3_nt: TGTGCCAGCAGAGAGGACAGGTCCTCTGGAAACACCATATATTTT
cdr3_aa: CASREDRSSGNTIYF

clone_size: .
j_call: TRBJ1-6
d_call: .
v_call: TRBV7-9
cdr3_nt: TGTGCCAGCAGCCGAATCCGGGGGGTGAGGAATTCACCCCTCCACTTT
cdr3_aa: CASSRIRGVRNSPLHF

clone_size: .
j_call: TRBJ1-5
d_call: .
v_call: TRBV2
cdr3_nt: TGTGCCAGCAGTGAAGGCAGGGGTGGCAATCAGCCCCAGCATTTT
cdr3_aa: CASSEGRGGNQPQHF

clone_size: .
j_call: TRBJ2-2
d_call: .
v_call: TRBV5-1
cdr3_nt: TGCGCCAGCAGCCGTGGAGCCGGGGAGCTGTTTTTT
cdr3_aa: CASSRGAGELFF

clone_size: .
j_call: TRBJ2-2
d_call: .
v_call: TRBV19
cdr3_nt: TGTGCCAGTAGTCGGGACAACGTAGGGACCGGGGAGCTGTTTTTT
cdr3_aa: CASSRDNVGTGELFF

clone_size: .
j_call: TRBJ2-5
d_call: .
v_call: TRBV19
cdr3_nt: TGTGCCAGTAGCACGGACCCAGGAGGGGAGACCCAGTACTTC
cdr3_aa: CASSTDPGGETQYF

clone_size: once
j_call: TRBJ1-2
d_call: .
v_call: TRBV3-1/TRBV3-2
cdr3_nt: TGTGCCAGCAGCCTCGTACCCGCGGGAAACGGGGGTGGCTACACCTTC
cdr3_aa: CASSLVPAGNGGGYTF

clone_size: once
j_call: TRBJ2-5
d_call: .
v_call: TRBV11-2
cdr3_nt: TGTGCCAGCAGACTAACTCAAGAGACCCAGTACTTC
cdr3_aa: CASRLTQETQYF

clone_size: .
j_call: TRBJ2-7
d_call: .
v_call: TRBV19
cdr3_nt: TGTGCCAGTAGTCCCCGGGGGGCTCCACTTAGCCGAAGAGAGCAGTACTTC
cdr3_aa: CASSPRGAPLSRREQYF

clone_size: .
j_call: TRBJ2-7
d_call: TRBD1
v_call: TRBV28
cdr3_nt: TGTGCCAGCACCGGACAGGGTACTGGGGAGCAGTACTTC
cdr3_aa: CASTGQGTGEQYF

clone_size: .
j_call: TRBJ2-7
d_call: .
v_call: TRBV2
cdr3_nt: TGTGCCAGCAGACCCGTCGGGTTACAGTACTTC
cdr3_aa: CASRPVGLQYF

clone_size: .
j_call: TRBJ2-7
d_call: .
v_call: TRBV14
cdr3_nt: TGTGCCAGCAGCCAAGGAGCAGGATTCTACGAGCAGTACTTC
cdr3_aa: CASSQGAGFYEQYF

clone_size: .
j_call: TRBJ1-2
d_call: .
v_call: TRBV10-2
cdr3_nt: TGCGCCAGCAACCAAAGGGGTGGCTATGGCTACACCTTC
cdr3_aa: CASNQRGGYGYTF

clone_size: .
j_call: TRBJ1-1
d_call: .
v_call: TRBV19
cdr3_nt: TGTGCCAGTAAACCAGGGCTCGGGACTGAAGCTTTCTTT
cdr3_aa: CASKPGLGTEAFF

clone_size: once
j_call: TRBJ1-4
d_call: TRBD1
v_call: TRBV7-8
cdr3_nt: TGTGCCAGCAGCTTGGCCCCCCAGACAGGGGGAAACGAAAAACTGTTTTTT
cdr3_aa: CASSLAPQTGGNEKLFF

clone_size: few
j_call: TRBJ1-3
d_call: TRBD1
v_call: TRBV6-5
cdr3_nt: TGTGCCAGCAGGGAGGCCAGGGGGTCCGGAAACACCATATATTTT
cdr3_aa: CASREARGSGNTIYF

clone_size: .
j_call: TRBJ1-2
d_call: .
v_call: TRBV7-9
cdr3_nt: TGTGCCAGCAGCCCTAACACAGGATATGGCTACACCTTC
cdr3_aa: CASSPNTGYGYTF

clone_size: .
j_call: TRBJ2-2
d_call: TRBD2
v_call: TRBV19
cdr3_nt: TGTGCCAGTAGTATTAATTTGGGACTAGCGGAGTTATCGAACACCGGGGAGCTGTTTTTT
cdr3_aa: CASSINLGLAELSNTGELFF

clone_size: .
j_call: TRBJ2-5
d_call: .
v_call: TRBV25-1
cdr3_nt: TGTGCCAGCAGTGAATCCGGCCACAGGGCCGGGGTAGAGACCCAGTACTTC
cdr3_aa: CASSESGHRAGVETQYF

clone_size: .
j_call: TRBJ1-1
d_call: .
v_call: TRBV12-3/TRBV12-4
cdr3_nt: TGTGCCAGCAGTTTAAGGGGAGGGACTGAAGCTTTCTTT
cdr3_aa: CASSLRGGTEAFF

clone_size: .
j_call: TRBJ1-2
d_call: TRBD1
v_call: TRBV2
cdr3_nt: TGTGCCAGCGGGACAGGGAAATCGCGAGGCTACACCTTC
cdr3_aa: CASGTGKSRGYTF

clone_size: .
j_call: TRBJ2-5
d_call: TRBD2
v_call: TRBV7-9
cdr3_nt: TGTGCCAGCAGCCCACCTCTCGGGAGCGGGGCTGGAGAGACCCAGTACTTC
cdr3_aa: CASSPPLGSGAGETQYF